This T cell receptor (beta chain) derives from a study of blood T cell repertoires in COVID-19. Turning to the study itself: Acute and convalescent COVID-19 samples came from the United States, Italy and Spain.

Generated by immunoSEQ multiplex PCR, the TCRdb table keeps only in-frame clones and is missing some. The profile shows roughly 670,000 clones, approximately 90% of them singletons. V lost 6 bases and J 3 bases, leaving 21 bases between the germline ends. There are 17 residues in the CDR3. Germline V gene sequence: CDR1 KGHSH, CDR2 LQKENI. The origin of this receptor is a woman between 18 and 30 years old with acute or convalescent COVID-19. The chain combines TRBV18 with TRBJ2-4, with D maybe TRBD1 (7 bases). The sample taken for sequencing was peripheral blood. CDR3 nucleotides: TGTGCCAGCTCTCTACAGCGACAGGGAGGTGACAAAAACATTCAGTACTTC. As protein: CASSLQRQGGDKNIQYF.